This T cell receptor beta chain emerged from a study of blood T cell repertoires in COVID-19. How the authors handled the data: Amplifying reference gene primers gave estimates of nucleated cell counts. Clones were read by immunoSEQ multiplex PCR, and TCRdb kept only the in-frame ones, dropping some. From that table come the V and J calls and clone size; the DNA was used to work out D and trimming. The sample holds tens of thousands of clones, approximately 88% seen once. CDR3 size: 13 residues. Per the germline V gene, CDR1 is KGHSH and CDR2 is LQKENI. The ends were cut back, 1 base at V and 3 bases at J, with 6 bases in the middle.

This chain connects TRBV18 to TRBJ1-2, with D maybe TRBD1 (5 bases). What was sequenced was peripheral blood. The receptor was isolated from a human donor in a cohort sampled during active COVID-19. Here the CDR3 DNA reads TGTGCCAGCTCACCACTAGGGGACTATGGCTACACCTTC. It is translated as CASSPLGDYGYTF.